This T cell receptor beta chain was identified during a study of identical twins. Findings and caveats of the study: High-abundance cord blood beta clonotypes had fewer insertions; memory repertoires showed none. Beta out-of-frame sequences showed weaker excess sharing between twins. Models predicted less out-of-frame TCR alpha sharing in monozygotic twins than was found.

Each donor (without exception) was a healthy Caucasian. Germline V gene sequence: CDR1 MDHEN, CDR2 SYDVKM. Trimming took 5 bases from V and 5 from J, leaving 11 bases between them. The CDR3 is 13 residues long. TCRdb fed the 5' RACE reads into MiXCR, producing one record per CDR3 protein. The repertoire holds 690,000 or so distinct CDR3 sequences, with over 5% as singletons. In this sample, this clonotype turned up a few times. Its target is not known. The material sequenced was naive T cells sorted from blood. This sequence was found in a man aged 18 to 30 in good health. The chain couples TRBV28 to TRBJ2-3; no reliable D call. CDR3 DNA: TGTGCCAGCAGTACGGGCGAGTTAGATACGCAGTATTTT. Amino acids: CASSTGELDTQYF.